This T cell receptor (beta chain) was sequenced for a study of cytomegalovirus exposure and HLA in healthy donors. Study in general: Earlier, 100 million or so unique TCR beta sequences were recovered from 170 million or so T cells by an analysis.

Primers: 60 Vbeta forward and 13 Jbeta reverse. Only in-frame clones appear in the TCRdb table, and some are missing; sequencing was by immunoSEQ multiplex PCR. The data show about 150,000 clones, with approximately 79% seen just once and around 7% held by the top ten. Of note for this clone: As yet, its antigen is unknown.

The V and J ends lost 7 bases and 4 bases, in that order; junction bases with no gene match: 8. Germline V gene sequence: CDR1 SGHNT, CDR2 YYREEE (reference sequence). CDR3 length: 14 amino acids. Regarding the study as a whole: Later examination showed HLA-associated TCR beta chains had greater clonal expansion than equally common others.

Material for sequencing was PBMCs. The chain combines TRBV5-4 with TRBJ2-1; 7 bases are shared with TRBD1. This TCR was sampled from a woman between 45 and 65 years old in good health and CMV-seropositive. CDR3 in amino acids: CASGRDSSYNEQFF. The CDR3 nucleotides are TGTGCCAGCGGCCGGGACAGTTCGTACAATGAGCAGTTCTTC. Using reference TRBV5-4 and TRBJ2-1 for the parts outside the CDR3, the full variable domain is ETGVTQSPTHLIKTRGQQVTLRCSSQSGHNTVSWYQQALGQGPQFIFQYYREEENGRGNFPPRFSGLQFPNYSSELNVNALELDDSALYLCASGRDSSYNEQFFGPGTRLTVL.